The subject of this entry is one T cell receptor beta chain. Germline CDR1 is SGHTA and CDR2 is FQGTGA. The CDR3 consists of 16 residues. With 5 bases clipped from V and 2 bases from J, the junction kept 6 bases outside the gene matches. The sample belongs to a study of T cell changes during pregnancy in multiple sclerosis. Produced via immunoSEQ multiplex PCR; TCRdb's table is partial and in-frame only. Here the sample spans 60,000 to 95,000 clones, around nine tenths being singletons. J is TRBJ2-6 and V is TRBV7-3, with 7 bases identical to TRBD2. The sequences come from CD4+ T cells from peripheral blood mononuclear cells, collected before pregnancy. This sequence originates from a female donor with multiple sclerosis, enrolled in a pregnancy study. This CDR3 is CASSNNRGAGANVLTF. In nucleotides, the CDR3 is TGTGCCAGCAGCAATAATCGGGGGGCTGGGGCCAACGTCCTGACTTTC.